This T cell receptor (beta chain) was profiled in a study of blood T cell repertoires in COVID-19. Study-wide background: PBMCs, B-cell-depleted T cells, or T cells provided the cDNA or gDNA that made up the material.

Original analysis: Using reference gene primer amplification, nucleated cell counts were estimated. The table came from immunoSEQ multiplex PCR; TCRdb's copy has only in-frame clones and leaves some out. V and J calls and clone size follow that table, whereas D and trimming were derived from the DNA. The sample comprises 85,000 to 130,000 clones, just under 85% of which are singletons, and approximately 3.5% rests with the top ten. V was clipped by 2 bases and J by 1 base; unmatched bases: 8. The CDR3 extends over 18 amino acids. CDR1 is LGHNA and CDR2 is YNFKEQ in the germline V gene. The receptor's source is a woman of 80 years or more with active or convalescent COVID-19. The specimen sequenced was peripheral blood. The chain recombines TRBV4-2 with TRBJ2-6; 7 bases fit TRBD1. The DNA for the CDR3 is TGTGCCAGCAGCCAACCCGGACAGGAGTTGTCTGGGGCCAACGTCCTGACTTTC. This codes for CASSQPGQELSGANVLTF.